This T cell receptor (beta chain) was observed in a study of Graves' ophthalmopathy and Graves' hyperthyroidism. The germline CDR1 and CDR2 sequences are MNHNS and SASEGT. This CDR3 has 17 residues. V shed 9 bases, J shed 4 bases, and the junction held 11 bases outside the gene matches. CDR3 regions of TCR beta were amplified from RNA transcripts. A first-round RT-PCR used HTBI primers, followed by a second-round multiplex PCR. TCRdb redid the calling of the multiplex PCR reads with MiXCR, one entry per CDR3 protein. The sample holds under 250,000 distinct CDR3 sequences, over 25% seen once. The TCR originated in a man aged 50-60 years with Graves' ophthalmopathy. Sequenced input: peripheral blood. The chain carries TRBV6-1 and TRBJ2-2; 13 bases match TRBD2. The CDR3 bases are TGTGCCAGAACCACCAACAGACTAGCGGGGGGCACCGGGGAGCTGTTTTTT. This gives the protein CARTTNRLAGGTGELFF.